One sample yielded the 21 T cell receptor beta chains listed below, sequenced in a study of blood T cell repertoires in COVID-19. Assay used: immunoSEQ multiplex PCR; TCRdb lists only in-frame clones, some missing. The sample holds around 160,000 clones, around 86% seen once. Specimen: peripheral blood. The receptors here all came from a man aged 55 to 69 with acute or convalescent COVID-19.

The rearrangement joins TRBV19 to TRBJ1-2; TRBD1 matches at 7 bases. Germline-derived CDR1 and CDR2 are LNHDA and SQIVND (reference sequence). The CDR3 has 15 amino acids. V was clipped by 7 bases and J by 3 bases; unmatched bases: 11. The CDR3 coding sequence is TGTGCCAGTATCGACGACAGGGTCCGTTACTATGGCTACACCTTC. It encodes CASIDDRVRYYGYTF.

This chain connects TRBV7-6 to TRBJ1-2, with D perhaps matching TRBD1 (5 bases). Trimming cost V 1 base and J 0 bases, with 15 bases left between them. The CDR3 has 17 amino acids. CDR1 SGHVS and CDR2 FNYEAQ come from the germline V gene. CDR3 bases: TGTGCCAGCAGCTTAGAGGGACTGAAGACCGCTAACTATGGCTACACCTTC. Its protein is CASSLEGLKTANYGYTF.

The J gene is TRBJ2-7, the V gene TRBV28; the D gene is possibly TRBD2 (6 bases). Germline assignment: CDR1 MDHEN and CDR2 SYDVKM. V gave up 10 bases and J gave up 4 bases, with 20 bases separating them. CDR3 length: 14 residues. The CDR3 DNA reads as TGTGCCACGGGGCGACCGGGAGTCAGTTACGAGCAGTACTTC. It yields the protein CATGRPGVSYEQYF. Filled out from reference TRBV28 and TRBJ2-7, the complete variable domain reads DVKVTQSSRYLVKRTGEKVFLECVQDMDHENMFWYRQDPGLGLRLIYFSYDVKMKEKGDIPEGYSVSREKKERFSLILESASTNQTSMYLCATGRPGVSYEQYFGPGTRLTVT.

The V and J genes are TRBV10-3 and TRBJ1-6; TRBD1 agrees at 8 bases. CDR1 is ENHRY and CDR2 is SYGVKD in the germline V gene. V shed 6 bases, J shed 9 bases, and the junction held 4 bases outside the gene matches. The CDR3 sequence is 13 residues long. CDR3 region: CAISETGVSPLHF. CDR3 coding DNA: TGTGCCATCAGCGAGACAGGGGTTTCACCCCTCCACTTT.

The CDR3 reads CASSPLRFAGTNYGYTF. DNA for the CDR3: TGTGCCAGCAGCCCCCTTCGCTTTGCGGGGACCAACTATGGCTACACCTTC. V usage is TRBV27 and J usage is TRBJ1-2, with TRBD1 as a possible D gene (5 bases). Trimming removed 6 bases at V and 2 bases at J, with 22 bases between. From germline, CDR1 is MNHEY and CDR2 SMNVEV (reference sequence). This CDR3 is built from 17 residues.

The chain joins TRBV11-2 to TRBJ2-7; TRBD1 aligns across 10 bases. The CDR3 length is 16 residues. The germline CDR1 and CDR2 sequences are SGHAT and FQNNGV. After removal of 5 bases from V and 3 bases from J, the junction contained 10 bases not matched to a gene. CDR3 sequence reads: CASSLMLGQGNYEQYF. The CDR3 nucleotides are TGTGCCAGCAGCCTGATGCTGGGACAGGGGAACTACGAGCAGTACTTC.

This clone appeared a few times. The J gene is TRBJ2-1, the V gene TRBV27; 9 bases agree with TRBD1. This CDR3 has 17 amino acids. The ends lost 6 bases at V and 5 bases at J; junction bases unmatched: 14. The germline V gene encodes CDR1 MNHEY and CDR2 SMNVEV (reference sequence). Here the CDR3 DNA reads TGTGCCAGCAGCCTAATCTCCGGGACAGGGATAAACAATGAGCAGTTCTTC. Residues: CASSLISGTGINNEQFF.

The CDR3 DNA follows: TGCGCCAGCAGCTTGGTCTCGGGCGAGCAGTACTTC. It translates to CASSLVSGEQYF. The rearrangement links TRBV5-1 to TRBJ2-7; no firm D call. The CDR3 spans 12 residues. CDR1 is SGHRS, CDR2 YFSETQ, per germline. V was shortened by 0 bases and J by 6 bases, with 7 bases between the two germline ends.

V is TRBV24-1 and J is TRBJ2-7, with 7 bases fitting TRBD1. Germline lookup yields CDR1 KGHDR and CDR2 SFDVKD. CDR3 size: 14 residues. J gave up 1 base and V 5 bases, and 4 bases lay outside the gene matches. CDR3: CATSAGTASYEQYF. The CDR3 region has the DNA TGTGCCACCAGTGCCGGGACAGCATCCTACGAGCAGTACTTC.

The chain is built from TRBV28 and TRBJ1-2, with 11 bases aligning to TRBD1. Germline CDR1 and CDR2: MDHEN and SYDVKM. The V segment lost 6 bases and the J segment 4 bases; nucleotides outside the gene matches: 13. CDR3 length: 17 amino acids. CDR3 loop: CASRRSPDRGRRYGYTF. DNA of the CDR3: TGTGCCAGCAGACGTAGCCCGGACAGGGGGCGACGCTATGGCTACACCTTC.

The J gene is TRBJ1-2, the V gene TRBV5-1; the D gene is possibly TRBD1 (6 bases). Germline-derived CDR1 and CDR2 are SGHRS and YFSETQ. The CDR3 totals 13 residues. Trimming shortened V by 3 bases and J by 8 bases, and 14 bases separated the two germline ends. CDR3 nucleotide sequence: TGCGCCAGCAGCTCAACAGGGTACAGCGGCTACACCTTC. Translation gives CASSSTGYSGYTF.

The rearrangement links TRBV28 to TRBJ1-5, with D unresolved. Deletions cut 8 bases from V and 7 bases from J, with 12 bases between. This CDR3 has 12 amino acids. Germline loops: CDR1 MDHEN, CDR2 SYDVKM. CDR3 residues: CASSEGLQPQHF. The CDR3, as DNA: TGTGCCAGCTCAGAGGGCCTCCAGCCCCAGCATTTT.

This CDR3 reads CASSGMSGKVAQHF. Here the CDR3 DNA reads TGTGCCAGCAGTGGTATGTCGGGGAAAGTTGCCCAGCATTTT. The chain has TRBV2 and TRBJ1-5, with unresolved D. V was trimmed by 4 bases and J by 11 bases, leaving 18 bases between them. CDR3 length equals 14 residues. Per germline, CDR1 SNHLY and CDR2 FYNNEI.

V usage is TRBV7-8 and J usage is TRBJ2-1, with TRBD1 identical over 10 bases. Germline loops: CDR1 SGHVS, CDR2 FQNEAQ. The trim removed 5 bases at V and 14 bases at J, leaving 12 bases unmatched. The CDR3 loop spans 14 amino acids. The CDR3 DNA sequence: TGTGCCAGCAGCCCCGGTCCCCCGACAGGGGGCAAGTTCTTC. The encoded protein is CASSPGPPTGGKFF.

The chain recombines TRBV27 with TRBJ2-5; 11 positions match TRBD2. The V gene end was trimmed by 7 bases and the J gene end by 5 bases; junction bases not matched to a gene: 21. Germline lookup yields CDR1 MNHEY and CDR2 SMNVEV (reference sequence). The CDR3 is 19 residues long. CDR3 region: CASTPLGSGRGTDPETQYF. The CDR3 nucleotides read TGTGCCAGCACCCCCCTGGGTAGCGGGAGGGGAACAGACCCCGAGACCCAGTACTTC.

The chain carries TRBV30 and TRBJ1-2; unclear D gene. This CDR3 comprises 15 residues. V lost 0 bases to trimming and J lost 0 bases, with 11 bases between them. Germline CDR1 is GTSNPN and CDR2 is SVGIG (reference sequence). The CDR3 nucleotides read TGTGCCTGGAGTGTACCTTACAGAGCTAACTATGGCTACACCTTC. Translating gives CAWSVPYRANYGYTF.

The chain recombines TRBV4-1 with TRBJ1-6, with 11 bases identical to TRBD1. CDR3 length: 16 amino acids. From germline, CDR1 is MGHRA and CDR2 YSYEKL. The V segment lost 0 bases and the J segment 9 bases; nucleotides outside the gene matches: 4. The CDR3: CASSQEGTGGRSPLHF. The CDR3 DNA follows: TGCGCCAGCAGCCAAGAAGGGACAGGGGGACGTTCACCCCTCCACTTT.

The CDR3 is CASKLQNNPRYEQYF. The CDR3 DNA is TGCGCCAGCAAATTACAGAATAATCCCCGATACGAGCAGTACTTC. The chain recombines TRBV5-1 with TRBJ2-7; D is unclear. The CDR3 consists of 15 residues. Trimming stripped 6 bases from V and 4 bases from J, with 20 bases between. Germline CDR1 and CDR2: SGHRS and YFSETQ.

This clone was seen just once. This rearrangement joins TRBV6-5 to TRBJ1-2; possible D gene TRBD1, 6 bases. V lost 0 bases, J lost 7 bases, and 15 bases lay in between. Per the germline V gene, CDR1 is MNHEY and CDR2 is SVGAGI. This CDR3 contains 15 residues. The CDR3 spells CASSYSRGLQGGYTF. CDR3 DNA sequence: TGTGCCAGCAGTTACTCGAGAGGGTTACAGGGTGGCTACACCTTC.

The chain links TRBV5-1 to TRBJ2-7, with 7 bases aligning to TRBD1. J was trimmed by 4 bases and V by 4 bases; bases with no gene match: 11. The CDR3 runs to 15 residues. Germline CDR1 reads SGHRS; CDR2 reads YFSETQ. CDR3 protein: CASSPPRGGGYEQYF. The CDR3 region has the DNA TGCGCCAGCAGCCCGCCTCGAGGGGGCGGGTACGAGCAGTACTTC.

The chain has TRBV6-5 and TRBJ1-3; D is unclear. Trimming removed 2 bases at V and 0 bases at J, with 11 bases between. The CDR3 contains 16 residues. Germline CDR1 reads MNHEY; CDR2 reads SVGAGI. The CDR3 is CASSYGPPGSGNTIYF. The DNA of the CDR3 is TGTGCCAGCAGTTACGGGCCACCCGGCTCTGGAAACACCATATATTTT.